The clone carrying this TCR beta chain was observed a handful of times. This sample was taken from a study of blood T cells in healthy people across ages. Germline lookup yields CDR1 DFQATT and CDR2 SNEGSKA (reference sequence). Trimming cost V 0 bases and J 1 base; bases outside gene matches: 8. This CDR3 contains 16 residues. Alongside a J-beta primer mix, a sample-barcoded 5' primer served in a second PCR lasting roughly 6 to 11 cycles. MiXCR was run by TCRdb on the 5' RACE reads, yielding one entry per CDR3 protein. The sample includes around 1,700,000 distinct CDR3 sequences, 28% of them seen just once.

Sequenced sample: blood. This clonotype was obtained from a woman in her 30s in good health. The chain joins TRBV20-1 to TRBJ1-2; 7 bases fit TRBD1. CDR3 bases: TGCAGTGCTAGAGATGGGCAGGGGACAGATAACTATGGCTACACCTTC. The encoded protein is CSARDGQGTDNYGYTF.